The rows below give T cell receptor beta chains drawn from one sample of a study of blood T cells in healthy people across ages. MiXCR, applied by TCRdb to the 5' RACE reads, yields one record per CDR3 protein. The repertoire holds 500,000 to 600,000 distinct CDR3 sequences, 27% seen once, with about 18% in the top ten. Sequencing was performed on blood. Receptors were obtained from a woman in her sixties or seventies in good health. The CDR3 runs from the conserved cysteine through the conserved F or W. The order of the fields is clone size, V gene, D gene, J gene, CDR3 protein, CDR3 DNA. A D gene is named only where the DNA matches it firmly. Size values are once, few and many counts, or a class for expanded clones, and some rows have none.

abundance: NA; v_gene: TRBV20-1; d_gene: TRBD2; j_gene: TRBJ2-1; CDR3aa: CSARLAGASPPNNEQFF; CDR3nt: TGCAGTGCTAGACTAGCGGGGGCCTCACCTCCGAACAATGAGCAGTTCTTC
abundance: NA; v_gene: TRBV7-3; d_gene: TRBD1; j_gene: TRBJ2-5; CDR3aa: CASSLRQGMVETQYF; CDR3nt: TGTGCCAGCAGCCTCCGACAGGGAATGGTGGAGACCCAGTACTTC
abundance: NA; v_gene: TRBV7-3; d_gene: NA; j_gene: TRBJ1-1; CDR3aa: CASSLSRGGRTEAFF; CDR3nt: TGTGCCAGCAGCTTATCCAGGGGCGGTAGGACTGAAGCTTTCTTT
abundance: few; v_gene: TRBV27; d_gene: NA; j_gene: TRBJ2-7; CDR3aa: CASSQQGSFSRAYEQYF; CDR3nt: TGTGCCAGCAGCCAACAGGGTTCTTTTTCCCGAGCCTACGAGCAGTACTTC
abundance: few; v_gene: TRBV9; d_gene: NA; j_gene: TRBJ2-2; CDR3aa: CASSSRHELAGELFF; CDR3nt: TGTGCCAGCAGCTCACGACATGAATTGGCGGGGGAGCTGTTTTTT
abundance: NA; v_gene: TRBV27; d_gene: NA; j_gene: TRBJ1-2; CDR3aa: CASSLGRRGLDGYTF; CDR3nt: TGTGCCAGCAGTTTGGGGCGTCGGGGCTTGGATGGCTACACCTTC
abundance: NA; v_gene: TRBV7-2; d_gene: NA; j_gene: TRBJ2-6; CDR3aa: CASSPPWGANVLTF; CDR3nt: TGTGCCAGCAGCCCCCCTTGGGGGGCCAACGTCCTGACTTTC
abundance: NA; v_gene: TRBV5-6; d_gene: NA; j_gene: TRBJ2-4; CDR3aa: CASGQRGAKNIQYF; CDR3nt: TGTGCCAGCGGCCAGAGGGGGGCCAAAAACATTCAGTACTTC
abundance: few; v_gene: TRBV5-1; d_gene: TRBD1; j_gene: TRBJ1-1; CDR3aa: CASSLQGAATEAFF; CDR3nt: TGCGCCAGCAGCTTACAGGGGGCGGCCACTGAAGCTTTCTTT
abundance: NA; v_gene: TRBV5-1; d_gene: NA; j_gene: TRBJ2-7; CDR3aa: CASRSREGYEQYF; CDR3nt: TGCGCCAGCAGGTCAAGGGAAGGCTACGAGCAGTACTTC